This T cell receptor (beta chain) came from a study of patients and donors after allogeneic stem cell transplantation. The V and J ends lost 4 bases and 7 bases respectively, with 16 bases between them. The V gene's germline CDR1 is DFQATT and CDR2 SNEGSKA (reference sequence). The CDR3 contains 13 residues. Using its own MiXCR run on the RT-PCR reads, TCRdb lists one record per CDR3 protein. Among roughly 940,000 distinct CDR3 sequences listed, more than 15% were seen once. The chain uses TRBV20-1 and TRBJ1-1, with D possibly being TRBD1 (5 bases). This clonotype was obtained from a human donor who was either an allogeneic HSCT recipient or a stem cell or donor lymphocyte infusion donor (not recorded which). It is not recorded whose cells these are; they may come from a transplant donor. Sequencing was performed on blood, either unsorted or a sorted T cell fraction (not recorded which). Here the CDR3 DNA reads TGCAGTGCTACCAAAGACAGAATTAGTGAAGCTTTCTTT. It specifies CSATKDRISEAFF.